What follows describes a single T cell receptor beta chain. Measured with immunoSEQ multiplex PCR; TCRdb has only the in-frame clones, and not every one. The data show some 500,000 clones, roughly 87% seen once. This specimen belongs to a study of Ad26.COV2.S vaccination and SARS-CoV-2 variants. Study-level background: The authors gave Ad26.COV2.S intramuscularly, either once or twice 56 days apart.

Regarding treatment: around 19 received Ad26.COV2.S at low or high dose, single or two shots; a few received placebo; per-sample allocation not given. Collection of samples fell on day 63 after the first vaccine or placebo injection. CDR3 size: 13 residues. Deletions cut 2 bases from V and 4 bases from J, with 9 bases between. CDR1 is SGHTA, CDR2 FQGNSA, per germline. The origin of this receptor is a person aged 18-65 years who received the Ad26.COV2.S COVID-19 vaccine or a placebo. The specimen comprised peripheral blood, sampled in a trial of Ad26.COV2.S vaccine versus placebo. J is TRBJ2-7 and V is TRBV7-2; no clear D. The CDR3 nucleotides are TGTGCCAGCAGCTTAAGACACCTTTACGAGCAGTACTTC. Translated, it gives CASSLRHLYEQYF.